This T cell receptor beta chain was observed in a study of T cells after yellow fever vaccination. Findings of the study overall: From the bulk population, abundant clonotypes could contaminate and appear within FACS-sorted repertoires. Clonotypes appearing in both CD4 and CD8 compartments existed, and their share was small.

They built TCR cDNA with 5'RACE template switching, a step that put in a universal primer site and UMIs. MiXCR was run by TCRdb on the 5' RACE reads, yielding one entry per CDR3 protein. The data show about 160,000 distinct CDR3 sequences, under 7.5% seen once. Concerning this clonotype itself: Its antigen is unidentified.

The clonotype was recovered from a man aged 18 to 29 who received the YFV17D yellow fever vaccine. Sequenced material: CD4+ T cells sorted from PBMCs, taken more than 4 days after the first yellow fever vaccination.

The CDR3 reads CASTVDIRGYTF. CDR3 DNA: TGTGCCAGCACCGTCGACATTCGGGGCTACACCTTC. The chain combines TRBV5-6 with TRBJ1-2; D not certain. V gave up 6 bases and J gave up 8 bases, with 14 bases separating them. The CDR3 has 12 residues. Germline V gives CDR1 SGHDT, CDR2 YYEEEE.